These T cell receptor beta chains were read from a single sample in a study of persistence of HIV-infected CD4 T cells. These receptors lack a known antigen. Data came from immunoSEQ multiplex PCR; TCRdb stores just in-frame clones and leaves some out. The sample has under 45,000 clones, 80% to 90% seen once. The sequencing here drew on CD4+ T cells sorted from PBMCs after approximately 19-hour stimulation, taken from a patient who received antiretroviral therapy. The receptors were sampled from an adult man with HIV who was CMV-seropositive. Each CDR3 is given with its conserved first and last residue. The D gene is left open where the match is weak. Some rows mark clone size as missing; the rest say once, few, many or name a class of expanded clone.

- - TRBJ1-5 TRBV19 CASSPGVNQPQHF TGTGCCAGTAGCCCAGGGGTCAATCAGCCCCAGCATTTT
- - TRBJ1-5 TRBV4-1 CASSRKGDGYSNQPQHF TGCGCCAGCAGCCGAAAAGGGGACGGTTATAGCAATCAGCCCCAGCATTTT
- - TRBJ2-3 TRBV10-1 CASSESIDTQYF TGCGCCAGCAGTGAGAGTATAGATACGCAGTATTTT
TRBD2 - TRBJ2-1 TRBV6-5 CASSSRLAGGNEQFF TGTGCCAGCAGCTCTAGACTAGCGGGGGGGAATGAGCAGTTCTTC
TRBD1 - TRBJ2-6 TRBV24-1 CATSYYTGQGARGANVLTF TGTGCCACCAGTTATTATACGGGACAGGGGGCGCGAGGGGCCAACGTCCTGACTTTC
- - TRBJ1-5 TRBV5-5 CASSPESRVQPQHF TGTGCCAGCAGCCCCGAGTCTCGGGTTCAGCCCCAGCATTTT
TRBD1 - TRBJ1-2 TRBV5-1 CASSFTGTAANYGYTF TGCGCCAGCAGCTTTACCGGGACAGCCGCTAACTATGGCTACACCTTC
TRBD1 few TRBJ1-5 TRBV5-1 CASSDGQGKQPQHF TGCGCCAGCAGCGACGGACAGGGGAAACAGCCCCAGCATTTT
- - TRBJ2-6 TRBV12-5 CASGLPGVGANVLTF TGTGCTAGTGGCCTCCCAGGGGTTGGGGCCAACGTCCTGACTTTC
TRBD1 few TRBJ1-4 TRBV24-1 CATSDSGQGAEKLFF TGTGCCACCAGTGATTCCGGACAGGGCGCCGAAAAACTGTTTTTT
- - TRBJ1-1 TRBV18 CASSPGTLNTEAFF TGTGCCAGCTCACCGGGGACTTTGAACACTGAAGCTTTCTTT
- - TRBJ1-6 TRBV5-6 CASSLVESSYNSPLHF TGTGCCAGCAGCTTGGTGGAGAGCTCCTATAATTCACCCCTCCACTTT
TRBD2 once TRBJ2-1 TRBV7-3 CASSLELAGGNEQFF TGTGCCAGCAGCTTAGAACTAGCGGGGGGCAATGAGCAGTTCTTC
- - TRBJ1-4 TRBV2 CASSARMNEKLFF TGTGCCAGCAGTGCCCGGATGAATGAAAAACTGTTTTTT
- - TRBJ1-1 TRBV19 CASSRTGSTPEAFF TGTGCCAGTAGTCGAACCGGGTCCACCCCAGAAGCTTTCTTT
TRBD1 - TRBJ2-3 TRBV11-3 CASSSRTGPSTDTQYF TGTGCCAGCAGCTCGCGGACAGGTCCTAGCACAGATACGCAGTATTTT
- - TRBJ1-5 TRBV18 CASSPSWGHNQPQHF TGTGCCAGCTCACCATCGTGGGGTCACAATCAGCCCCAGCATTTT
TRBD1 - TRBJ1-2 TRBV2 CASSSRGPYGYTF TGTGCCAGCAGTTCCAGGGGGCCCTATGGCTACACCTTC
TRBD1 - TRBJ1-4 TRBV28 CASSSEEQGGEKLFF TGTGCCAGCAGTTCTGAGGAACAGGGGGGGGAAAAACTGTTTTTT
TRBD1 - TRBJ1-2 TRBV6-5 CASSYSNRGGYTF TGTGCCAGCAGTTACTCGAACAGGGGTGGCTACACCTTC
TRBD1 - TRBJ1-1 TRBV7-2 CASSTRGWGGAFF TGTGCCAGCTCCACCAGGGGGTGGGGGGGAGCTTTCTTT
- once TRBJ1-1 TRBV5-1 CASSKQAAATEAFF TGCGCCAGCAGTAAACAGGCGGCCGCCACTGAAGCTTTCTTT
- once TRBJ1-2 TRBV5-6 CASSLGGSGGYTF TGTGCCAGCAGCTTGGGGGGGAGTGGTGGCTACACCTTC
- - TRBJ1-2 TRBV28 CASSPQTASYGYTF TGTGCCAGCAGTCCCCAGACAGCCTCCTATGGCTACACCTTC
TRBD2 - TRBJ2-3 TRBV6-5 CAITSAGVIDTQYF TGTGCAATCACATCGGCGGGGGTTATAGATACGCAGTATTTT
- - TRBJ1-5 TRBV28 CASSSAFRRLGQPQHF TGTGCCAGCAGTTCTGCCTTCCGTAGGCTGGGACAGCCCCAGCATTTT